The 19 T cell receptor beta chains below come from one sample, sequenced in a study of T cell responses to AZD1222 COVID-19 vaccine. Profiling relied on immunoSEQ multiplex PCR, and the TCRdb table lists in-frame clones only, not all of them. Of around 140,000 clones listed, roughly 92% are singletons. Sequencing used peripheral blood, obtained 28 days after the second AZD1222 dose. These receptors were obtained from an adult who received the AZD1222 COVID-19 vaccine.

CDR3 in amino acids: CASRRDLAAEAFF. The CDR3 DNA reads as TGTGCCAGCAGAAGGGACCTGGCGGCTGAAGCTTTCTTT. The chain uses TRBV2 and TRBJ1-1; D is perhaps TRBD1 (5 bases). The V end lost 6 bases, the J end lost 6 bases, and 14 bases lay between the germline ends. The CDR3 has 13 residues. Per germline, CDR1 SNHLY and CDR2 FYNNEI. The entire variable domain, with the rest obtained from reference TRBV2 and TRBJ1-1, is as follows: EPEVTQTPSHQVTQMGQEVILRCVPISNHLYFYWYRQILGQKVEFLVSFYNNEISEKSEIFDDQFSVERPDGSNFTLKIRSTKLEDSAMYFCASRRDLAAEAFFGQGTRLTVV.

The genes are TRBV6-5 and TRBJ2-3; D gene uncertain. The CDR3 covers 14 residues. V was cut by 6 bases and J by 1 base, with 11 bases left in between. CDR1 MNHEY and CDR2 SVGAGI come from the germline V gene. CDR3 loop: CASRQNGGTDTQYF. CDR3 nucleotides: TGTGCCAGCAGACAAAACGGCGGCACAGATACGCAGTATTTT.

This chain links TRBV10-3 with TRBJ1-1, with no clear D. V was pared by 4 bases and J by 5 bases, with 8 bases between. Looked up from germline, CDR1 is ENHRY and CDR2 is SYGVKD. The CDR3 extends over 12 amino acids. The CDR3 sequence is CAISAGRTEAFF. The CDR3 coding sequence is TGTGCCATCAGTGCCGGAAGGACTGAAGCTTTCTTT.

CDR3 residues: CASRKPTVRGYTEAFF. Here the CDR3 DNA reads TGTGCCAGTAGAAAACCCACGGTCAGGGGCTACACTGAAGCTTTCTTT. V usage is TRBV19 and J usage is TRBJ1-1, with a tentative D call TRBD1 (6 bases). The V gene's germline CDR1 is LNHDA and CDR2 SQIVND (reference sequence). Trimming shortened V by 6 bases and J by 3 bases, and 20 bases separated the two germline ends. This CDR3 is 16 amino acids long.

The chain employs TRBV6-5 and TRBJ1-1; possibly TRBD1 for D (6 bases). Trimming took off 2 bases at V and 3 bases at J, with 16 bases between the two ends. The CDR3 totals 16 residues. Germline assignment: CDR1 MNHEY and CDR2 SVGAGI. For the CDR3, the DNA is TGTGCCAGCAGTTACCTCGGGGGGCGCCCCGACACTGAAGCTTTCTTT. Translation: CASSYLGGRPDTEAFF.

V is TRBV6-5 and J is TRBJ1-1, with D hard to call. CDR1 MNHEY and CDR2 SVGAGI come from the germline V gene. CDR3 length equals 12 residues. Deletions cut 4 bases from V and 3 bases from J, with 6 bases between. The CDR3 DNA reads as TGTGCCAGCAGTTCTTTATACACTGAAGCTTTCTTT. Amino acid sequence: CASSSLYTEAFF.

This chain uses TRBV5-1 with TRBJ2-5, with D perhaps TRBD2 (6 bases). CDR1 and CDR2 (germline): SGHRS, YFSETQ. V lost 1 base to trimming and J lost 4 bases, with 11 bases between them. The CDR3 extends over 14 amino acids. CDR3 amino acids: CASSLFRDSETQYF. DNA for the CDR3: TGCGCCAGCAGCTTGTTCCGGGACTCAGAGACCCAGTACTTC.

The CDR3, as DNA: TGCGCCAGTTCGGCGCCCACCGGGACGGTGACCGGGGAGCTGTTTTTT. Its protein is CASSAPTGTVTGELFF. The rearrangement links TRBV5-1 to TRBJ2-2; TRBD1 or TRBD2 may be the D gene (5 bases each). This CDR3 has 16 amino acids. Trimming took off 8 bases at V and 5 bases at J, with 22 bases between the two ends. Germline CDR1 reads SGHRS; CDR2 reads YFSETQ.

The CDR3 spells CASSSRTGEETQYF. CDR3 coding DNA: TGTGCCAGCAGCTCTAGGACAGGGGAGGAGACCCAGTACTTC. The chain links TRBV5-5 to TRBJ2-5, with TRBD1 matching 9 bases. CDR3 length: 14 residues. Germline CDR1 and CDR2: SGHKS and YYEKEE (reference sequence). V lost 3 bases to trimming and J lost 5 bases; unmatched junction nucleotides: 5.

The chain recombines TRBV18 with TRBJ2-7; D is uncertain. CDR1 and CDR2 from the germline V gene are KGHSH and LQKENI. The CDR3 consists of 13 residues. Deletions cut 4 bases from V and 2 bases from J, with 9 bases between. DNA for the CDR3: TGTGCCAGCTCACGGGATCCAACCTACGAGCAGTACTTC. The encoded protein is CASSRDPTYEQYF.

Of note for this clone: At one end, the junction sequence differs from germline, possibly due to a read error. The chain has TRBV12-3 or TRBV12-4 and TRBJ1-4, with no clear D. This CDR3 region has 11 residues. CDR3 bases: TGTGCCAGCAGTTTAGCGCTTTCAGGACCCTTT. Protein sequence: CASSLALSGPF.

This clone was seen more than once but under ten times. The rearrangement uses TRBV7-3 and TRBJ1-2; no firm D call. The CDR3 totals 13 residues. Trimming took off 2 bases at V and 8 bases at J, with 12 bases between the two ends. CDR1 and CDR2 from the germline V gene are SGHTA and FQGTGA. The CDR3 protein is CASSLSERAGYTF. For the CDR3, the DNA is TGTGCCAGCAGCTTATCTGAGAGGGCGGGCTACACCTTC.

The J gene is TRBJ2-3, the V gene TRBV6-2 or TRBV6-3, with D possibly matching TRBD1 (5 bases). Germline V gene lookup returns CDR1 MNHEY and CDR2 SVGEGT. Between the trimmed V and J ends, which lost 0 bases and 2 bases, there was a span of 9 bases. The length of the CDR3 is 15 residues. Written as DNA, the CDR3 is TGTGCCAGCAGTTACTCGGGGCAGAACACAGATACGCAGTATTTT. Its protein product is CASSYSGQNTDTQYF.

The genes are TRBV5-4 and TRBJ1-1, with unresolved D. Germline assignment: CDR1 SGHNT and CDR2 YYREEE (reference sequence). With 0 bases removed from V and 1 base from J, the gap between germline ends came to 10 bases. The CDR3 totals 15 residues. The CDR3 DNA sequence: TGTGCCAGCAGCTTGGGGAGCAGGTCGAACACTGAAGCTTTCTTT. It translates to CASSLGSRSNTEAFF. Looking up the rest from reference TRBV5-4 and TRBJ1-1 gives the full variable domain: ETGVTQSPTHLIKTRGQQVTLRCSSQSGHNTVSWYQQALGQGPQFIFQYYREEENGRGNFPPRFSGLQFPNYSSELNVNALELDDSALYLCASSLGSRSNTEAFFGQGTRLTVV.

Only a few counts were recorded for this clone. V gene TRBV9 combines with J gene TRBJ1-6; D unclear. This CDR3 contains 12 residues. V was trimmed by 4 bases and J by 9 bases, leaving 8 bases between them. The V gene's germline CDR1 is SGDLS and CDR2 YYNGEE. The CDR3 loop reads CASSSESSPLHF. As DNA, the CDR3 is TGTGCCAGCAGCTCAGAGAGTTCACCCCTCCACTTT.

This chain uses TRBV28 with TRBJ2-4; 8 bases align to TRBD1. V gave up 5 bases and J gave up 0 bases; unmatched junction bases: 15. Germline CDR1 MDHEN, CDR2 SYDVKM. This CDR3 has 19 residues. The CDR3 protein is CASSLRTGRRGGAKNIQYF. In DNA form, the CDR3 reads TGTGCCAGCAGTCTTAGGACAGGGAGGAGGGGAGGAGCCAAAAACATTCAGTACTTC.

The V and J genes are TRBV4-1 and TRBJ2-1; TRBD2 aligns across 10 bases. J was trimmed by 8 bases and V by 1 base; bases with no gene match: 5. CDR1 MGHRA and CDR2 YSYEKL come from the germline V gene. This CDR3 is built from 15 residues. The CDR3 DNA reads as TGCGCCAGCAGCCAAGCTAGCGGGAGTGTCTATGAGCAGTTCTTC. Amino acid sequence: CASSQASGSVYEQFF.

V gene TRBV15 combines with J gene TRBJ1-4, with no clear D. The CDR3 is made up of 12 amino acids. Per the germline V gene, CDR1 is LNHNV and CDR2 is YYDKDF (reference sequence). Trimming took off 2 bases at V and 4 bases at J, with 2 bases between the two ends. The CDR3 is CATSRSNEKLFF. The CDR3 DNA is TGTGCCACCAGCAGAAGTAATGAAAAACTGTTTTTT.

This chain joins TRBV27 and TRBJ1-6; D perhaps matches TRBD1 (5 bases). Trimming shortened V by 6 bases and J by 9 bases, and 18 bases separated the two germline ends. The CDR3 totals 15 residues. Germline values: CDR1 MNHEY, CDR2 SMNVEV (reference sequence). The DNA for the CDR3 is TGTGCCAGCAGACGAGGGCGCAGGGAAGGTTCACCCCTCCACTTT. Encoded protein: CASRRGRREGSPLHF.